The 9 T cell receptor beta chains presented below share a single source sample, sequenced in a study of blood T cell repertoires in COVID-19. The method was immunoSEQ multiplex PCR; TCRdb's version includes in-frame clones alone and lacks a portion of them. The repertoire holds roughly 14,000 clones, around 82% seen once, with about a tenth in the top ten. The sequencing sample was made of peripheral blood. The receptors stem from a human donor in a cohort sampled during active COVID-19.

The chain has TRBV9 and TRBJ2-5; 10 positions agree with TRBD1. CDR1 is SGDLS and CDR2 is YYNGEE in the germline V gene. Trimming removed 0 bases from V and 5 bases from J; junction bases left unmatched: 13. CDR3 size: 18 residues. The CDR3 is CASSVVRDRGHCCETQYF. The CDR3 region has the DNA TGTGCCAGCAGCGTAGTCCGCGACAGGGGGCATTGTTGTGAGACCCAGTACTTC.

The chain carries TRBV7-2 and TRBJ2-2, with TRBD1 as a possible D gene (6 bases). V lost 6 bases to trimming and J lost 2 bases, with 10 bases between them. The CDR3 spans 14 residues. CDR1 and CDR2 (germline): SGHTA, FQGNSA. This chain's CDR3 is CASSQGFNTGELFF. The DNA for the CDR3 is TGTGCCAGCAGTCAGGGGTTCAACACCGGGGAGCTGTTTTTT.

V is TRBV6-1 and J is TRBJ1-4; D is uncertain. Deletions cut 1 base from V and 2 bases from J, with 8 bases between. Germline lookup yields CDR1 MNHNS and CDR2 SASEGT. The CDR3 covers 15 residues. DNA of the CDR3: TGTGCCAGCAGTGAAGGCGATGCGACTAATGAAAAACTGTTTTTT. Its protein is CASSEGDATNEKLFF.

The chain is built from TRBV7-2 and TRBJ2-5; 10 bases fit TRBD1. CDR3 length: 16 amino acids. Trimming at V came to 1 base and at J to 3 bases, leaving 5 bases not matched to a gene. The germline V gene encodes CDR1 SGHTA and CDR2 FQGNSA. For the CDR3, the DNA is TGTGCCAGCAGCTTAGATCGTGGACAGGGGGAAGAGACCCAGTACTTC. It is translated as CASSLDRGQGEETQYF.

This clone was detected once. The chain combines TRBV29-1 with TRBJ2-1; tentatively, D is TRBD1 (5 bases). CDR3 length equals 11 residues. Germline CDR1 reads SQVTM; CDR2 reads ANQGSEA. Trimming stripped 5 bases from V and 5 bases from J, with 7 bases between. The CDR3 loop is CSVIGDNEQFF. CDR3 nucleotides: TGCAGCGTTATAGGGGACAATGAGCAGTTCTTC.

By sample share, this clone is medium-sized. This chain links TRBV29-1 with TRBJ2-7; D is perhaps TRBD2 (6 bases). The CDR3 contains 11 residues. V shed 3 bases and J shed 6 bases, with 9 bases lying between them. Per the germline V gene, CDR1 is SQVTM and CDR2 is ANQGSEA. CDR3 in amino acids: CSVEEGSEQYF. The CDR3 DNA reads TGCAGCGTTGAGGAGGGGAGCGAGCAGTACTTC.

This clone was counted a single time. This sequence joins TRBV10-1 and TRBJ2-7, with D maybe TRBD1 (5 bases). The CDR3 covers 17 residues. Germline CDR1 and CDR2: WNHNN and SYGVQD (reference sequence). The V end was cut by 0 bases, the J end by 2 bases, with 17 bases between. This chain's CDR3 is CASSESGLPVWAYEQYF. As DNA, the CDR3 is TGCGCCAGCAGTGAGTCGGGGCTACCTGTATGGGCCTACGAGCAGTACTTC.

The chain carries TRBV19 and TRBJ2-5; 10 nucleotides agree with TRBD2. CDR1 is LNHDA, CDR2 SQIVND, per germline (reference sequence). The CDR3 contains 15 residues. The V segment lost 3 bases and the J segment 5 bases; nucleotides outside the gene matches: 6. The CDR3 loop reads CASSMTSGLGETQYF. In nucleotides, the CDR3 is TGTGCCAGTAGTATGACTAGCGGGCTTGGGGAGACCCAGTACTTC. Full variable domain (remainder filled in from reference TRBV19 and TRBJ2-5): DGGITQSPKYLFRKEGQNVTLSCEQNLNHDAMYWYRQDPGQGLRLIYYSQIVNDFQKGDIAEGYSVSREKKESFPLTVTSAQKNPTAFYLCASSMTSGLGETQYFGPGTRLLVL.

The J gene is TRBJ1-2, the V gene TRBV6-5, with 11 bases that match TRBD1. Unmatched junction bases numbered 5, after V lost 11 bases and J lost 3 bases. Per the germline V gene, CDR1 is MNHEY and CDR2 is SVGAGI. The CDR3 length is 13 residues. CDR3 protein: CAGRTGGHYGYTF. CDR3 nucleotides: TGTGCCGGACGGACAGGGGGCCACTATGGCTACACCTTC.